This TCR beta chain originates from a study of T cell repertoires in cytomegalovirus infection. Turning to the study itself: Public TCR beta signatures marked donors with CMV infection and the matching HLA. The study's findings and limits: HLA-C-restricted, CMV-specific TCR beta clonotypes were dominant ex vivo. CMV carriers having the relevant HLA were flagged by cumulative public TCR beta family frequency.

This clonotype has only a few counts. The antigen is undetermined. TCRdb fed the reads into MiXCR, producing one record per CDR3 protein. The table records around 300,000 distinct CDR3 sequences, 20% to 30% of them present only once. The source material was PBMCs. The TCR sequence derives from a human donor in good health (CMV status not recorded). Some clones in this sample may be carry-over from other donors' samples.

Here the CDR3 DNA reads TGTGCCAGCAGCTCCGGGACAGGGGATGTTATGGGCAATCAGCCCCAGCATTTT. Amino acids: CASSSGTGDVMGNQPQHF. The chain recombines TRBV6-2 or TRBV6-3 with TRBJ1-5; 10 bases match TRBD1. V trimming: 6 bases; J trimming: 2 bases; junction bases outside the gene matches: 13. The CDR3 loop spans 18 amino acids. CDR1 and CDR2 from the germline V gene are MNHEY and SVGEGT.